One sample yielded the 19 T cell receptor beta chains listed below, sequenced in a study of response to subunit inactivated influenza vaccine (dated by TCRdb to the late 2010s). Libraries were built with RT-PCR. The instrument was an Illumina HiSeq 2500. The public sequencing data were trimmed at Q25 with fastp and processed into clonotypes with MiXCR by TCRdb, which kept only in-frame beta chains. Records with the same CDR3 protein are collapsed into one entry carrying the most frequent genes and DNA. The sample has about 480,000 distinct CDR3 sequences on record, over 25% of them singletons. Around 1.8% of the sample is in the top ten clones. The material sequenced was CD4+ T cells sorted from PBMCs, taken roughly 5 days after vaccination. The origin of the receptors is a man aged 50-60 years who received an inactivated influenza vaccine. Donor details come from another sample of the same person, matched by shared clones.

At least ten counts were recorded for this clonotype. The chain links TRBV5-1 to TRBJ1-6; TRBD1 might be the D (6 bases). The CDR3 has 15 amino acids. Looked up from germline, CDR1 is SGHRS and CDR2 is YFSETQ. Trimming removed 2 bases from V and 7 bases from J, with 13 bases in between. CDR3 loop: CASSFTPDRNSPLHF. CDR3 coding DNA: TGCGCCAGCAGCTTCACCCCAGACAGGAATTCACCCCTCCACTTT.

There are a few counts of this clonotype. The chain carries TRBV29-1 and TRBJ1-1, with D perhaps TRBD1 (6 bases). Germline V gene sequence: CDR1 SQVTM, CDR2 ANQGSEA. V dropped 7 bases and J dropped 3 bases, with 21 bases sitting between them. The CDR3 is made up of 15 amino acids. CDR3 nucleotides: TGCAGCGCGTCGCAGGGGTTGTTGTTGGACACTGAAGCTTTCTTT. This gives the protein CSASQGLLLDTEAFF. Full variable domain (rest looked up from reference TRBV29-1 and TRBJ1-1): SAVISQKPSRDICQRGTSLTIQCQVDSQVTMMFWYRQQPGQSLTLIATANQGSEATYESGFVIDKFPISRPNLTFSTLTVSNMSPEDSSIYLCSASQGLLLDTEAFFGQGTRLTVV.

The sample holds many counts of this clonotype. The chain joins TRBV6-1 to TRBJ1-1, with D possibly TRBD1 on 5 matching bases. From germline, CDR1 is MNHNS and CDR2 SASEGT. The V end was cut by 4 bases, the J end by 1 base, with 10 bases between. The CDR3 covers 14 residues. The chain's CDR3 is CASSVRGKNTEAFF. CDR3 nucleotide sequence: TGTGCCAGCAGTGTGCGGGGGAAGAACACTGAAGCTTTCTTT.

This clonotype has ten or more counts. V is TRBV7-9 and J is TRBJ2-2, with a possible D match to TRBD2 (6 bases). Trimming removed 6 bases from V and 0 bases from J, with 14 bases in between. The CDR3 contains 16 residues. The V gene's germline CDR1 is SEHNR and CDR2 FQNEAQ (reference sequence). In nucleotides, the CDR3 is TGTGCCAGCAGGGCGAGGCGGGGCCCGAACACCGGGGAGCTGTTTTTT. This codes for CASRARRGPNTGELFF.

In nucleotides, the CDR3 is TGCAGTGCTAGAGAGGGGACAGCCCGCACAGATACGCAGTATTTT. It translates to CSAREGTARTDTQYF. V usage is TRBV20-1 and J usage is TRBJ2-3, with TRBD1 matching 7 bases. The CDR3 loop spans 15 amino acids. Germline V gives CDR1 DFQATT, CDR2 SNEGSKA (reference sequence). V was pared by 0 bases and J by 1 base, with 4 bases of the junction left unmatched.

This chain joins TRBV20-1 and TRBJ2-5, with a possible D match to TRBD1 (5 bases). V was trimmed by 6 bases and J by 2 bases, leaving 19 bases between them. The CDR3 has 15 residues. The germline gives CDR1 DFQATT, CDR2 SNEGSKA (reference sequence). CDR3: CSAESLTEDQETQYF. The CDR3 coding sequence is TGCAGTGCCGAGTCTTTGACAGAAGATCAAGAGACCCAGTACTTC.

This clonotype was counted only a few times. This sequence joins TRBV11-2 and TRBJ2-7; the match to TRBD1 covers 9 bases. Trimming took 5 bases from V and 4 from J; bases not matched to a gene: 12. CDR1 SGHAT and CDR2 FQNNGV come from the germline V gene. The CDR3 covers 16 residues. As DNA, the CDR3 is TGTGCCAGCAGCCCTTACCCCGGGACAGGGAATTACGAGCAGTACTTC. Its protein is CASSPYPGTGNYEQYF. Full variable domain (outside the CDR3, taken from reference TRBV11-2 and TRBJ2-7): EAGVAQSPRYKIIEKRQSVAFWCNPISGHATLYWYQQILGQGPKLLIQFQNNGVVDDSQLPKDRFSAERLKGVDSTLKIQPAKLEDSAVYLCASSPYPGTGNYEQYFGPGTRLTVT.

The rearrangement joins TRBV4-3 to TRBJ2-3; no firm D call. CDR1 is LGHNA, CDR2 YSLEER, per germline. With 1 base removed from V and 1 base from J, the gap between germline ends came to 6 bases. The CDR3 sequence is 14 residues long. The CDR3 here is CASSQVAGTDTQYF. DNA of the CDR3: TGCGCCAGCAGCCAAGTCGCGGGCACAGATACGCAGTATTTT.

Only a few counts were recorded for this clonotype. This sequence joins TRBV29-1 and TRBJ2-5; no definite D call. Germline CDR1 SQVTM, CDR2 ANQGSEA. The CDR3 extends over 13 amino acids. Trimming removed 6 bases from V and 1 base from J, with 12 bases in between. CDR3 region: CSVEPYTQETQYF. The CDR3 coding sequence is TGCAGCGTGGAGCCGTATACCCAAGAGACCCAGTACTTC.

In regard to this clonotype: One base away lies a much larger clone, so this may be a sequencing read error. This sequence joins TRBV5-1 and TRBJ2-3; D could derive from TRBD1 or TRBD2 (5 bases each). Looked up from germline, CDR1 is SGHRS and CDR2 is YFSETQ. The CDR3 has 14 residues. CDR3 sequence reads: CASSLGASTGTQYF. The CDR3 region has the DNA TGCGCCAGCAGCTTAGGCGCTAGCACAGGTACGCAGTATTTT.

In its sample, this clonotype was seen a few times. The chain combines TRBV5-6 with TRBJ2-1, with 9 bases lining up with TRBD1. Germline V gene sequence: CDR1 SGHDT, CDR2 YYEEEE. Trimming took 5 bases from V and 7 from J; bases not matched to a gene: 13. The CDR3 length is 16 residues. The chain's CDR3 is CASSKTGQGNWNEQFF. In DNA form, the CDR3 reads TGTGCCAGCAGTAAAACAGGACAGGGGAATTGGAATGAGCAGTTCTTC.

This chain links TRBV2 with TRBJ2-3; no definite D call. Trimming took 4 bases from V and 1 from J, leaving 6 bases between them. The germline V gene encodes CDR1 SNHLY and CDR2 FYNNEI. The CDR3 length is 13 residues. CDR3 sequence reads: CASSAWGTDTQYF. CDR3 sequence (DNA): TGTGCCAGCAGTGCATGGGGCACAGATACGCAGTATTTT.

The chain recombines TRBV24-1 with TRBJ2-5; TRBD2 is a possible D gene (6 bases). Germline CDR1 and CDR2: KGHDR and SFDVKD. The CDR3 is 15 residues long. The V end lost 3 bases, the J end lost 0 bases, and 10 bases lay between the germline ends. CDR3 loop: CATSDPRDYQETQYF. The CDR3 DNA is TGTGCCACCAGTGATCCCCGGGACTACCAAGAGACCCAGTACTTC.

The chain carries TRBV20-1 and TRBJ2-1; a possible D gene is TRBD2 (5 bases). This CDR3 contains 16 residues. Trimming removed 1 base from V and 0 bases from J, with 13 bases in between. Germline-derived CDR1 and CDR2 are DFQATT and SNEGSKA (reference sequence). This CDR3 reads CSARVPSRSSYNEQFF. The CDR3 nucleotides read TGCAGTGCTAGAGTTCCTAGCCGGAGCTCCTACAATGAGCAGTTCTTC.

This chain connects TRBV6-2 or TRBV6-3 to TRBJ1-5, with TRBD1 matching over 7 bases. The V segment lost 0 bases and the J segment 9 bases; nucleotides outside the gene matches: 8. The CDR3 totals 15 residues. Germline V lookup: CDR1 MNHEY, CDR2 SVGEGT. CDR3 nucleotide sequence: TGTGCCAGCAGTTACTCTTTGACAGGGAGTCCGCCCCAGCATTTT. It encodes CASSYSLTGSPPQHF.

This chain uses TRBV29-1 with TRBJ2-2; D is possibly TRBD1 (6 bases). Trimming pared 7 bases from V and 7 bases from J, leaving 16 bases between. Germline values: CDR1 SQVTM, CDR2 ANQGSEA. The CDR3 is 13 amino acids. The CDR3 sequence is CSGKNRVNGELFF. The CDR3, as DNA: TGCAGCGGGAAAAACAGGGTTAACGGGGAGCTGTTTTTT.

This clonotype was observed a few times. The rearrangement joins TRBV4-2 to TRBJ2-1; D perhaps matches TRBD2 (7 bases). This CDR3 spans 16 amino acids. CDR1 LGHNA and CDR2 YNFKEQ come from the germline V gene. V was trimmed by 4 bases and J by 4 bases, leaving 17 bases between them. Here the CDR3 reads CASSRRASGQYNEQFF. Here the CDR3 DNA reads TGTGCCAGCAGCCGTAGAGCTAGCGGACAGTACAATGAGCAGTTCTTC.

There are a few counts of this clonotype. V and J are TRBV28 and TRBJ2-3, with 9 bases matching TRBD2. J was trimmed by 2 bases and V by 6 bases; bases with no gene match: 0. From germline, CDR1 is MDHEN and CDR2 SYDVKM. The CDR3 spans 13 residues. The chain's CDR3 is CASRGLATDTQYF. CDR3 coding DNA: TGTGCCAGCAGGGGACTAGCCACAGATACGCAGTATTTT.

The rearrangement links TRBV10-3 to TRBJ2-1, with TRBD1 matching over 12 bases. The CDR3 length is 13 residues. V was pared by 9 bases and J by 4 bases, with 1 base of the junction left unmatched. Germline values: CDR1 ENHRY, CDR2 SYGVKD. CDR3 nucleotides: TGTGCCATGGGACAGGGGGCTTACAATGAGCAGTTCTTC. This encodes CAMGQGAYNEQFF.